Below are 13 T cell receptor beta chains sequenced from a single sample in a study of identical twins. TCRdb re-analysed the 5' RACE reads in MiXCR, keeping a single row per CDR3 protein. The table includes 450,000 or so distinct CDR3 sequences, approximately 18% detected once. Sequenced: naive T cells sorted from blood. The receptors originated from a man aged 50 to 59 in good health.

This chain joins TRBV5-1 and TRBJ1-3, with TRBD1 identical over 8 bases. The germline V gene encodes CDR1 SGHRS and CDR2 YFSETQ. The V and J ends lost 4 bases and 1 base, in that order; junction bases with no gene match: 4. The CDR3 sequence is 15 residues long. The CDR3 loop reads CASSRTGGSGNTIYF. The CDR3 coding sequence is TGCGCCAGCAGCAGAACAGGGGGATCTGGAAACACCATATATTTT.

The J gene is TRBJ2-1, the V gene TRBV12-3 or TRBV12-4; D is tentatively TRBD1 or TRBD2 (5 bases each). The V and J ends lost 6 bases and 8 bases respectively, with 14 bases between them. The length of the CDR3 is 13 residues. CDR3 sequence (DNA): TGTGCCAGCAGGGGACGGGCCAGCCATGAGCAGTTCTTC. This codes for CASRGRASHEQFF.

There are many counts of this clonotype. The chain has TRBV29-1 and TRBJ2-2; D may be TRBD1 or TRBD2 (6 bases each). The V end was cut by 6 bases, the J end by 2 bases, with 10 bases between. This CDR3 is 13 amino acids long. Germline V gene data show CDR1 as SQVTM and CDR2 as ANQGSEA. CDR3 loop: CSVGGLNTGELFF. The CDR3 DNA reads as TGCAGCGTAGGGGGACTCAACACCGGGGAGCTGTTTTTT.

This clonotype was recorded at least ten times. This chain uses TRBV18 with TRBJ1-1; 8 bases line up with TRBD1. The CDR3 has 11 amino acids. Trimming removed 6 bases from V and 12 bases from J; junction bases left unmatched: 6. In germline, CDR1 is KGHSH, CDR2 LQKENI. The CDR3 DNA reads TGTGCCAGCTCCAAGGACAGGGATTCTTTCTTT. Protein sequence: CASSKDRDSFF.

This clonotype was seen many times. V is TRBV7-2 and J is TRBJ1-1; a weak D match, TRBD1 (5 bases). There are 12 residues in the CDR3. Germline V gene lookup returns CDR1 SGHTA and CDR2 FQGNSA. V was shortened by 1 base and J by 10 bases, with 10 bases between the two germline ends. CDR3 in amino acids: CASSLGGRGAFF. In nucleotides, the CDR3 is TGTGCCAGCAGCTTAGGGGGACGCGGAGCTTTCTTT. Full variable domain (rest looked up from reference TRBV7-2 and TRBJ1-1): GAGVSQSPSNKVTEKGKDVELRCDPISGHTALYWYRQSLGQGLEFLIYFQGNSAPDKSGLPSDRFSAERTGGSVSTLTIQRTQQEDSAVYLCASSLGGRGAFFGQGTRLTVV.

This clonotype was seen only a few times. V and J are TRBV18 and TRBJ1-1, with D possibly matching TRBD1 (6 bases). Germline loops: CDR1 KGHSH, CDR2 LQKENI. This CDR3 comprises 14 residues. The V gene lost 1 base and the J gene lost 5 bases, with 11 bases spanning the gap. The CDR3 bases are TGTGCCAGCTCACCACGGGGGCGGCGGACTGAAGCTTTCTTT. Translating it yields CASSPRGRRTEAFF. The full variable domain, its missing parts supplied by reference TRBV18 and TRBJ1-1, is NAGVMQNPRHLVRRRGQEARLRCSPMKGHSHVYWYRQLPEEGLKFMVYLQKENIIDESGMPKERFSAEFPKEGPSILRIQQVVRGDSAAYFCASSPRGRRTEAFFGQGTRLTVV.

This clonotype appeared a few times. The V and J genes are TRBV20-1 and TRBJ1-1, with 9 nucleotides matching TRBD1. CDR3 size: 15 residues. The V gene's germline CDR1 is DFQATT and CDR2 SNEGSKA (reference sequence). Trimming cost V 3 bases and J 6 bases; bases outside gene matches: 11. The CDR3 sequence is CSASFGGTGQPEAFF. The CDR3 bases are TGCAGTGCTAGTTTTGGGGGGACAGGGCAACCTGAAGCTTTCTTT.

The CDR3 loop is CATSSELAGAYNEQFF. The DNA for the CDR3 is TGTGCCACCAGCAGTGAACTAGCGGGAGCCTACAATGAGCAGTTCTTC. The gene calls are TRBV15 and TRBJ2-1; 11 bases fit TRBD2. Trimming took 3 bases from V and 2 from J; bases not matched to a gene: 3. CDR1 and CDR2 from the germline V gene are LNHNV and YYDKDF (reference sequence). This CDR3 spans 16 amino acids.

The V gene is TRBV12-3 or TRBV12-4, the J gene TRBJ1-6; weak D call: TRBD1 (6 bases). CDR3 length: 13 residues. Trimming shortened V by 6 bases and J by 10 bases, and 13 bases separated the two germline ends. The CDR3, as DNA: TGTGCCAGCAGCCTGGACAGACTGTCACCCCTCCACTTT. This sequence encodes CASSLDRLSPLHF.

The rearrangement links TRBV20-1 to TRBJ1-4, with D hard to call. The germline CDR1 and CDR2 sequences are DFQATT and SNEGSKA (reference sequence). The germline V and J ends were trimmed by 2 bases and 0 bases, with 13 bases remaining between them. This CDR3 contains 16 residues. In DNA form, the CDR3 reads TGCAGTGCTAGAACCTCTGACCCTGCAACTAATGAAAAACTGTTTTTT. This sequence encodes CSARTSDPATNEKLFF.

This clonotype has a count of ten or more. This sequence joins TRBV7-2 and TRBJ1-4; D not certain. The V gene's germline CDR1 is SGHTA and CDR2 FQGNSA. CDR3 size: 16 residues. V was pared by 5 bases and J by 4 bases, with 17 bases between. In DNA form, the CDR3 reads TGTGCCAGCAGCCCCGGGCCTCCGTACCTTAATGAAAAACTGTTTTTT. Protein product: CASSPGPPYLNEKLFF.

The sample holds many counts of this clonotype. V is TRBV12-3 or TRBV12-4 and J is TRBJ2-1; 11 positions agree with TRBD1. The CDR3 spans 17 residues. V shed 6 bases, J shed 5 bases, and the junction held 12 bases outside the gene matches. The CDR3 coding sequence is TGTGCCAGCAGATCATGGGGTCTGGGACAGGGGGACAATGAGCAGTTCTTC. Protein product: CASRSWGLGQGDNEQFF.

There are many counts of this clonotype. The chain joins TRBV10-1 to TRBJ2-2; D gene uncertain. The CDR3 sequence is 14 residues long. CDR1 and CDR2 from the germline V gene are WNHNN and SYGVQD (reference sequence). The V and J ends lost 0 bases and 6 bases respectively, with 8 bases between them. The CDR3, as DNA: TGCGCCAGCAGTGAGTCAATGGCACCCGGGGAGCTGTTTTTT. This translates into CASSESMAPGELFF.